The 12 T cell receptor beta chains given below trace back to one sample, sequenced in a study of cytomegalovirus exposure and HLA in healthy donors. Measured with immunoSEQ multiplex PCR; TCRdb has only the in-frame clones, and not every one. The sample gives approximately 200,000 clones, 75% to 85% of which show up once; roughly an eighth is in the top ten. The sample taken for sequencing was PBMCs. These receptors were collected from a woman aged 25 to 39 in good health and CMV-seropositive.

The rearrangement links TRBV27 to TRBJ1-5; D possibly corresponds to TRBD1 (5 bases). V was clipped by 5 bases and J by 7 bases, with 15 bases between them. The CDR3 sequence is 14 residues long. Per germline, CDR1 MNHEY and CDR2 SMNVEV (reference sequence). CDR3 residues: CASSPQVPGQPQHF. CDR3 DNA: TGTGCCAGCAGTCCACAGGTTCCCGGGCAGCCCCAGCATTTT.

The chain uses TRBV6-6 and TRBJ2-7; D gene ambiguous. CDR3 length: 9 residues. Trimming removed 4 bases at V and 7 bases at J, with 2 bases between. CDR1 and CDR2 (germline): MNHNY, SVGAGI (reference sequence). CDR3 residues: CASSSEQYF. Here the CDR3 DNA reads TGTGCCAGCAGTTCTGAGCAGTACTTC.

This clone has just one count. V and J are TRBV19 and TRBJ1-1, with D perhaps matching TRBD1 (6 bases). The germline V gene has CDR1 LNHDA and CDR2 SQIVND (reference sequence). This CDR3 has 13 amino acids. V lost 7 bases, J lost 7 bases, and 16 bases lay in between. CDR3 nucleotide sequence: TGTGCCAGTACCGACCACTACAGGGATGAAGCTTTCTTT. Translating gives CASTDHYRDEAFF.

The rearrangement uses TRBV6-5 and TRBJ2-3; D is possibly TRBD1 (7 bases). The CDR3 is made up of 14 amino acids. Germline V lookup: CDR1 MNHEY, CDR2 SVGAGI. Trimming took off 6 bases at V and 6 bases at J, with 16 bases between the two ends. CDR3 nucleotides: TGTGCCAGCAGCAGACAGGGACTCACTGATACGCAGTATTTT. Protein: CASSRQGLTDTQYF.

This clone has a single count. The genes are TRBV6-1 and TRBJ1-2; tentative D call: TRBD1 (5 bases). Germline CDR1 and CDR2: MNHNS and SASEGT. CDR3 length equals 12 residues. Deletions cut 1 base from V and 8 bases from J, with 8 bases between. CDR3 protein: CASSEGTKGYTF. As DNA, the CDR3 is TGTGCCAGCAGTGAAGGGACAAAGGGCTACACCTTC.

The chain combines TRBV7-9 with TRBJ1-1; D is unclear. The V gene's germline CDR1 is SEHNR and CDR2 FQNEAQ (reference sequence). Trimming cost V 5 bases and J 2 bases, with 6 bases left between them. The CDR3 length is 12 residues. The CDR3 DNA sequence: TGTGCCAGCAGCCTCGTAAACACTGAAGCTTTCTTT. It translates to CASSLVNTEAFF.

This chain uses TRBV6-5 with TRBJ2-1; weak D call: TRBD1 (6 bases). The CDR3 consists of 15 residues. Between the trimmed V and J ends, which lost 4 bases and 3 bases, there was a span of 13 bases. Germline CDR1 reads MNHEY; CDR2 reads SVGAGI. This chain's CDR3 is CASSSPGTSYNEQFF. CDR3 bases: TGTGCCAGCAGTTCCCCCGGGACAAGCTACAATGAGCAGTTCTTC.

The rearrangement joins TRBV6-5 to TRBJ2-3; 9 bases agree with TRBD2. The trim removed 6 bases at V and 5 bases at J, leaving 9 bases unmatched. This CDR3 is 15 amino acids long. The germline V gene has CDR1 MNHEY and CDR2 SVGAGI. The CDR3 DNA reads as TGTGCCAGCAGGTCGTGGCGGGAGGGCCTAGATACGCAGTATTTT. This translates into CASRSWREGLDTQYF.

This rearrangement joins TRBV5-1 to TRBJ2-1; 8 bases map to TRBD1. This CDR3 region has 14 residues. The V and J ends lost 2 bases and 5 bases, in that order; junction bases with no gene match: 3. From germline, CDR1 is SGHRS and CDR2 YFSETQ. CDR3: CASSFQGQDNEQFF. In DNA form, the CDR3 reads TGCGCCAGCAGCTTCCAGGGACAGGACAATGAGCAGTTCTTC.

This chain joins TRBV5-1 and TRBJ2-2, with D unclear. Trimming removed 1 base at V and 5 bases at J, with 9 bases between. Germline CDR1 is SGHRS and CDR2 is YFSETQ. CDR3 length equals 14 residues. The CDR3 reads CASSLLIGTGELFF. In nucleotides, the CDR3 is TGCGCCAGCAGCTTGTTGATCGGGACCGGGGAGCTGTTTTTT.

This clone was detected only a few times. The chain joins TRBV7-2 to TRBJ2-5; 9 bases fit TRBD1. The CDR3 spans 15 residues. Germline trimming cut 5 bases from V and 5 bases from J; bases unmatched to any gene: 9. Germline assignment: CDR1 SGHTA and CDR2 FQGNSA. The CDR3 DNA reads TGTGCCAGCAGCCCAACAGGGGGCATCTGGGAGACCCAGTACTTC. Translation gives CASSPTGGIWETQYF.

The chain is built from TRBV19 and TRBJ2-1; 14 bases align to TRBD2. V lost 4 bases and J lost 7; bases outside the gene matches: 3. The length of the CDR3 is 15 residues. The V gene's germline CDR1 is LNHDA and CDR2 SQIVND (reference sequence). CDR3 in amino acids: CASSSGLAGGNEQFF. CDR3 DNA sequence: TGTGCCAGTAGTAGTGGACTAGCGGGAGGAAATGAGCAGTTCTTC.